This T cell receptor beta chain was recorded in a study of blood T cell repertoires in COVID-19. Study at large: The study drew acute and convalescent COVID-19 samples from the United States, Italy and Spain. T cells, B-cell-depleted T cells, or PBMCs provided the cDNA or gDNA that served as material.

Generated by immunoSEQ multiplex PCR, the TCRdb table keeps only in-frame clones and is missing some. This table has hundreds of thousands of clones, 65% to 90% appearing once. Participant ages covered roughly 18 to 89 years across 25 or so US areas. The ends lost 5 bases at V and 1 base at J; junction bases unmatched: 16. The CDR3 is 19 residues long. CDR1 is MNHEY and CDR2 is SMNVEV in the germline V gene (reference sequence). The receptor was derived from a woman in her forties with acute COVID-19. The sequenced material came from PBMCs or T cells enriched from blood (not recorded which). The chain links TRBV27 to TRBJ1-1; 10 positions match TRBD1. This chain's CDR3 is CASSPVPTTGGARNTEAFF. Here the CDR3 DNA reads TGTGCCAGCAGTCCAGTTCCTACGACAGGGGGCGCGAGGAACACTGAAGCTTTCTTT.